Below are 27 T cell receptor beta chains sequenced from a single sample in a study of blood T cell repertoires in COVID-19. Repertoires were generated with immunoSEQ multiplex PCR, while TCRdb's copy carries only in-frame clones and drops some. This table holds tens of thousands of clones, approximately 83% found once. Sequenced material: peripheral blood. Receptor source: a man of 80 years or more with COVID-19, enrolled during active disease.

About this clone: The sample holds other DNA sequences that translate to the same CDR3. The gene calls are TRBV11-2 and TRBJ2-7; D not resolved. This CDR3 is built from 14 residues. Trimming took 5 bases from V and 4 from J, leaving 15 bases between them. Germline CDR1 and CDR2: SGHAT and FQNNGV. The CDR3, as DNA: TGTGCCAGCAGCCTTAGACAAGGAATTTACGAGCAGTACTTC. Protein sequence: CASSLRQGIYEQYF.

The V gene is TRBV7-3, the J gene TRBJ1-5; 7 nucleotides align to TRBD1. V dropped 5 bases and J dropped 0; count of bases not matched to a gene: 10. Germline CDR1 SGHTA, CDR2 FQGTGA. The CDR3 covers 17 residues. CDR3 residues: CASSRDRVECSNQPQHF. As DNA, the CDR3 is TGTGCCAGCAGCCGCGACAGGGTAGAGTGTAGCAATCAGCCCCAGCATTTT.

V and J are TRBV11-3 and TRBJ2-1, with 10 nucleotides matching TRBD2. Per the germline V gene, CDR1 is SGHNT and CDR2 is YENEEA. With V trimmed by 8 bases and J by 4 bases, 2 bases remained unmatched. This CDR3 is built from 13 residues. The CDR3 nucleotides read TGTGCCAGCTCGGGACTAGCGTACAATGAGCAGTTCTTC. Protein product: CASSGLAYNEQFF.

The chain employs TRBV28 and TRBJ2-6; 8 bases match TRBD2. The junction had 5 bases not matched to a gene; V was cut back by 1 base and J by 0 bases. CDR1 MDHEN and CDR2 SYDVKM come from the germline V gene. This CDR3 is 18 amino acids long. CDR3 protein: CASSLSASGPSGANVLTF. The CDR3 coding sequence is TGTGCCAGCAGTTTATCGGCTAGCGGGCCCTCTGGGGCCAACGTCCTGACTTTC.

V usage is TRBV7-9 and J usage is TRBJ1-2; 10 nucleotides match TRBD1. Germline-derived CDR1 and CDR2 are SEHNR and FQNEAQ (reference sequence). V lost 1 base, J lost 7 bases, and 6 bases stayed unmatched. The CDR3 is 15 residues long. CDR3 DNA: TGTGCCAGCAGCTTAGGGACAGGGGGAAGGCTTGGCTACACCTTC. This codes for CASSLGTGGRLGYTF.

The chain employs TRBV4-3 and TRBJ1-3; 7 positions match TRBD1. The germline CDR1 and CDR2 sequences are LGHNA and YSLEER. This CDR3 comprises 17 residues. V trimming: 4 bases; J trimming: 1 base; junction bases outside the gene matches: 10. The CDR3 DNA reads TGCGCCAGCAGCCTAGAGAGGGGGCTTCAGTCTGGAAACACCATATATTTT. Residues: CASSLERGLQSGNTIYF.

This clone has a single count. The rearrangement links TRBV7-8 to TRBJ1-2; a weak D match, TRBD1 (5 bases). CDR1 and CDR2 from the germline V gene are SGHVS and FQNEAQ. The CDR3 consists of 13 residues. Deletions cut 0 bases from V and 9 bases from J, with 11 bases between. The CDR3 reads CASSLAQGRSYTF. CDR3 DNA: TGTGCCAGCAGCTTAGCGCAGGGTAGGAGCTACACCTTC. The whole variable domain, filled in from reference TRBV7-8 and TRBJ1-2, reads GAGVSQSPRYKVAKRGQDVALRCDPISGHVSLFWYQQALGQGPEFLTYFQNEAQLDKSGLPSDRFFAERPEGSVSTLKIQRTQQEDSAVYLCASSLAQGRSYTFGSGTRLTVV.

V gene TRBV19 combines with J gene TRBJ2-3, with D uncertain. This CDR3 region has 14 residues. The germline V gene encodes CDR1 LNHDA and CDR2 SQIVND (reference sequence). Trimming shortened V by 6 bases and J by 1 base, and 11 bases separated the two germline ends. The CDR3 DNA is TGTGCCAGTAGGTCTGCCGAGGGCACAGATACGCAGTATTTT. Its protein is CASRSAEGTDTQYF. Based on the CDR3 plus reference TRBV19 and TRBJ2-3, the full variable domain is DGGITQSPKYLFRKEGQNVTLSCEQNLNHDAMYWYRQDPGQGLRLIYYSQIVNDFQKGDIAEGYSVSREKKESFPLTVTSAQKNPTAFYLCASRSAEGTDTQYFGPGTRLTVL.

The CDR3 spells CASSYSAGQGHTIYF. Here the CDR3 DNA reads TGTGCCAGCAGTTACTCGGCGGGACAGGGCCACACCATATATTTT. The rearrangement joins TRBV6-5 to TRBJ1-3; 9 bases align to TRBD1. The V gene's germline CDR1 is MNHEY and CDR2 SVGAGI. V was pared by 0 bases and J by 8 bases, with 5 bases of the junction left unmatched. The CDR3 is 15 amino acids.

The chain uses TRBV11-2 and TRBJ1-3; D may be TRBD1 (6 bases). Germline V gene data show CDR1 as SGHAT and CDR2 as FQNNGV. Trimming removed 3 bases at V and 4 bases at J, with 13 bases between. The CDR3 runs 15 residues. CDR3 residues: CASSFSEGQGNTIYF. As DNA, the CDR3 is TGTGCCAGCAGCTTCTCTGAGGGACAAGGAAACACCATATATTTT.

The rearrangement joins TRBV6-5 to TRBJ1-2; TRBD1 matches at 7 bases. The CDR3 is 15 amino acids. V was clipped by 0 bases and J by 9 bases; unmatched bases: 10. Germline lookup yields CDR1 MNHEY and CDR2 SVGAGI. The CDR3 nucleotides read TGTGCCAGCAGTTACTCCGCGGGACAGACCATTAGCTACACCTTC. This sequence encodes CASSYSAGQTISYTF.

The rearrangement links TRBV15 to TRBJ1-2; TRBD1 matches at 7 bases. J lost 4 bases, V lost 4 bases, and 6 bases had no gene match. The CDR3 totals 14 residues. CDR1 and CDR2 from the germline V gene are LNHNV and YYDKDF (reference sequence). In DNA, the CDR3 is TGTGCCACCAGCATAAGACAGGGCGGCTATGGCTACACCTTC. This gives the protein CATSIRQGGYGYTF.

CDR3: CAWSVGTNTEAFF. The CDR3 region has the DNA TGTGCCTGGAGTGTTGGGACTAACACTGAAGCTTTCTTT. The chain uses TRBV30 and TRBJ1-1; D is perhaps TRBD1 (5 bases). The V gene lost 0 bases and the J gene lost 2 bases, with 7 bases spanning the gap. This CDR3 contains 13 residues. Germline lookup yields CDR1 GTSNPN and CDR2 SVGIG (reference sequence).

The rearrangement joins TRBV2 to TRBJ1-6; 7 bases fit TRBD1. Germline CDR1 reads SNHLY; CDR2 reads FYNNEI. The junction had 16 bases not matched to a gene; V was cut back by 6 bases and J by 14 bases. CDR3 length: 15 residues. In DNA, the CDR3 is TGTGCCAGCAGCCGTGGACAGGTAGCTTCAGGGACCCTCCACTTT. Translating it yields CASSRGQVASGTLHF.

This chain links TRBV4-1 with TRBJ1-2; D is ambiguous. The CDR3 extends over 13 amino acids. V was trimmed by 2 bases and J by 8 bases, leaving 12 bases between them. The germline V gene has CDR1 MGHRA and CDR2 YSYEKL. The CDR3 DNA is TGCGCCAGCAGCCAATGGCCCGTCTGGGGCTACACCTTC. It encodes CASSQWPVWGYTF.

The chain couples TRBV19 to TRBJ2-7; 8 bases agree with TRBD1. J lost 4 bases, V lost 4 bases, and 15 bases had no gene match. CDR1 is LNHDA and CDR2 is SQIVND in the germline V gene (reference sequence). The CDR3 is 17 amino acids. This CDR3 is CASSNPYRTGKQYEQYF. Here the CDR3 DNA reads TGTGCCAGTAGTAACCCTTACCGGACAGGGAAACAATACGAGCAGTACTTC.

Only a few counts were recorded for this clone. The chain employs TRBV6-5 and TRBJ2-1; 10 bases map to TRBD2. The junction had 5 bases not matched to a gene; V was cut back by 0 bases and J by 9 bases. Per germline, CDR1 MNHEY and CDR2 SVGAGI. This CDR3 comprises 15 residues. The CDR3 coding sequence is TGTGCCAGCAGTTACTCAGCGGGGGGGCTAGGTGAGCAGTTCTTC. It translates to CASSYSAGGLGEQFF.

V and J are TRBV6-6 and TRBJ1-2; D is unresolved. Germline CDR1 reads MNHNY; CDR2 reads SVGAGI (reference sequence). The germline V and J ends were trimmed by 2 bases and 6 bases, with 13 bases remaining between them. The CDR3 runs to 14 residues. The CDR3 region is CASSYEAPWHGYTF. The DNA for the CDR3 is TGTGCCAGCAGTTACGAGGCTCCCTGGCATGGCTACACCTTC.

V is TRBV7-2 and J is TRBJ1-2; 9 bases align to TRBD1. This CDR3 has 14 amino acids. Germline-derived CDR1 and CDR2 are SGHTA and FQGNSA. Germline trimming cut 5 bases from V and 2 bases from J; bases unmatched to any gene: 3. The CDR3 loop is CASSTGQGNYGYTF. CDR3 sequence (DNA): TGTGCCAGCAGCACTGGACAGGGGAACTATGGCTACACCTTC.

The chain has TRBV5-1 and TRBJ2-1; 10 bases fit TRBD2. Unmatched junction bases numbered 15, after V lost 4 bases and J lost 2 bases. The CDR3 length is 19 residues. Germline CDR1 is SGHRS and CDR2 is YFSETQ. CDR3 region: CASSPVASGSGMAYNEQFF. As DNA, the CDR3 is TGCGCCAGCAGCCCTGTCGCTAGCGGGAGCGGCATGGCCTACAATGAGCAGTTCTTC.

The J gene is TRBJ2-2, the V gene TRBV7-9, with D possibly being TRBD1 (5 bases). This CDR3 region has 15 residues. Germline CDR1 is SEHNR and CDR2 is FQNEAQ (reference sequence). Deletions cut 5 bases from V and 0 bases from J, with 10 bases between. CDR3 coding DNA: TGTGCCAGCAGCCTCGTGGGGCCGAACACCGGGGAGCTGTTTTTT. This sequence encodes CASSLVGPNTGELFF.

V is TRBV7-9 and J is TRBJ2-3, with 11 bases lining up with TRBD2. This CDR3 has 17 amino acids. The junction had 7 bases not matched to a gene; V was cut back by 3 bases and J by 2 bases. Germline CDR1 reads SEHNR; CDR2 reads FQNEAQ (reference sequence). The CDR3 coding sequence is TGTGCCAGCAGCTTCGTACTAGCGGGGGACCTCACAGATACGCAGTATTTT. It yields the protein CASSFVLAGDLTDTQYF.

The chain carries TRBV4-1 and TRBJ2-2, with 7 bases lining up with TRBD1. The CDR3 runs to 20 residues. Trimming cost V 1 base and J 4 bases; bases outside gene matches: 18. Germline V gene sequence: CDR1 MGHRA, CDR2 YSYEKL. For the CDR3, the DNA is TGCGCCAGCAGCCAAGGCCTCCTGAGAAGACAGGGTGCTTCCACCGGGGAGCTGTTTTTT. It is translated as CASSQGLLRRQGASTGELFF.

CDR3 coding DNA: TGTGCCAGCAGCCCGTACGGCCGGGGCACAGATACGCAGTATTTT. This translates into CASSPYGRGTDTQYF. V is TRBV11-3 and J is TRBJ2-3; D remains ambiguous. Germline V CDR1 and CDR2: SGHNT, YENEEA. This CDR3 contains 15 residues. The V gene lost 5 bases and the J gene lost 1 base, with 13 bases spanning the gap.

The chain uses TRBV19 and TRBJ1-4, with 7 bases identical to TRBD1. The V gene end was trimmed by 7 bases and the J gene end by 8 bases; junction bases not matched to a gene: 10. Germline CDR1 is LNHDA and CDR2 is SQIVND (reference sequence). The CDR3 has 14 residues. The CDR3 region is CASTPLDRREKLFF. CDR3 sequence (DNA): TGTGCCAGTACCCCTCTGGACAGGAGAGAAAAACTGTTTTTT.

The chain recombines TRBV5-1 with TRBJ2-1, with 8 bases identical to TRBD2. V shed 4 bases, J shed 8 bases, and the junction held 14 bases outside the gene matches. Germline V gene data show CDR1 as SGHRS and CDR2 as YFSETQ. This CDR3 comprises 16 residues. CDR3 in DNA: TGCGCCAGCAGCGTAGGAAGCGGGAGAAATAACGATGAGCAGTTCTTC. Translation: CASSVGSGRNNDEQFF. Variable domain in full (rest from reference TRBV5-1 and TRBJ2-1): KAGVTQTPRYLIKTRGQQVTLSCSPISGHRSVSWYQQTPGQGLQFLFEYFSETQRNKGNFPGRFSGRQFSNSRSEMNVSTLELGDSALYLCASSVGSGRNNDEQFFGPGTRLTVL.

CDR3 residues: CASRSAGLGTNEKLFF. CDR3 nucleotide sequence: TGTGCCAGTCGATCGGCCGGGTTGGGTACTAATGAAAAACTGTTTTTT. The chain uses TRBV27 and TRBJ1-4; D remains ambiguous. V lost 9 bases, J lost 2 bases, and 19 bases lay in between. CDR3 length: 16 residues. CDR1 is MNHEY, CDR2 SMNVEV, per germline (reference sequence). Full variable domain (rest looked up from reference TRBV27 and TRBJ1-4): EAQVTQNPRYLITVTGKKLTVTCSQNMNHEYMSWYRQDPGLGLRQIYYSMNVEVTDKGDVPEGYKVSRKEKRNFPLILESPSPNQTSLYFCASRSAGLGTNEKLFFGSGTQLSVL.